Presented here are 5 T cell receptor beta chains from one specimen sequenced in a study of cytomegalovirus exposure and HLA in healthy donors. Profiling relied on immunoSEQ multiplex PCR, and the TCRdb table lists in-frame clones only, not all of them. The sample holds 150,000 or so clones; roughly 87% are singletons and the top ten take about 10%. The sequencing input was PBMCs. Source of these receptors: a woman between 18 and 30 years old in good health and CMV-seropositive.

V and J are TRBV7-2 and TRBJ2-3, with D perhaps matching TRBD2 (5 bases). Trimming cost V 3 bases and J 3 bases, with 10 bases left between them. Germline lookup yields CDR1 SGHTA and CDR2 FQGNSA. The CDR3 spans 14 residues. In nucleotides, the CDR3 is TGTGCCAGCAGCTTCACACTAGGAACAGATACGCAGTATTTT. It specifies CASSFTLGTDTQYF.

The V and J genes are TRBV11-2 and TRBJ2-7; D call uncertain. Trimming took 0 bases from V and 2 from J, leaving 20 bases between them. The CDR3 extends over 18 amino acids. Per the germline V gene, CDR1 is SGHAT and CDR2 is FQNNGV. CDR3 bases: TGTGCCAGCAGCTTAGATCTTCCCGACACCCAACGCCCCTACGAGCAGTACTTC. Translating gives CASSLDLPDTQRPYEQYF.

The J gene is TRBJ2-2, the V gene TRBV5-6; D unresolved. The CDR3 runs 16 residues. The germline V and J ends were trimmed by 6 bases and 6 bases, with 21 bases remaining between them. Germline values: CDR1 SGHDT, CDR2 YYEEEE. The CDR3 nucleotides read TGTGCCAGCACCCCTGGTGAGAGAGTATTCGCCGGGGAGCTGTTTTTT. It encodes CASTPGERVFAGELFF.

This sequence joins TRBV6-5 and TRBJ1-2; TRBD1 is a possible D gene (6 bases). The CDR3 runs to 13 residues. Looked up from germline, CDR1 is MNHEY and CDR2 is SVGAGI. Deletions cut 7 bases from V and 8 bases from J, with 17 bases between. The CDR3 loop is CASNKPGTSGYTF. DNA of the CDR3: TGTGCCAGCAATAAGCCCGGGACATCGGGCTACACCTTC.

The chain links TRBV11-3 to TRBJ2-1, with 7 bases lining up with TRBD2. Germline CDR1 and CDR2: SGHNT and YENEEA. The trim removed 3 bases at V and 4 bases at J, leaving 6 bases unmatched. This CDR3 contains 15 residues. The CDR3 DNA sequence: TGTGCCAGCAGCTTGGGGCGGGGGAGTTACAATGAGCAGTTCTTC. This gives the protein CASSLGRGSYNEQFF. Full variable domain (remainder filled in from reference TRBV11-3 and TRBJ2-1): EAGVVQSPRYKIIEKKQPVAFWCNPISGHNTLYWYLQNLGQGPELLIRYENEEAVDDSQLPKDRFSAERLKGVDSTLKIQPAELGDSAVYLCASSLGRGSYNEQFFGPGTRLTVL.